Listed below are T cell receptor beta chains from one sample, sequenced in a study of T cells after yellow fever vaccination. TCRdb itself ran the 5' RACE reads through MiXCR, one entry per CDR3 protein. The sample includes 500,000 to 650,000 distinct CDR3 sequences, roughly 12% of them seen just once. Sequencing used PBMCs, obtained on the day of the yellow fever booster vaccination. The receptors stem from a man younger than 40 who received the YFV17D yellow fever vaccine. Both conserved end residues are trimmed from each CDR3.

v_call cdr3_aa
TRBV15 ATRLLADSYEQY
TRBV11-2 ASSSAMAETQY
TRBV6-1 ASRTSGLQETQY
TRBV20-1 SARASSYEQY
TRBV7-2 ASSLAIAGRRQY
TRBV14 ASSRDASEFGRGNRF
TRBV29-1 SAGEQF
TRBV11-2 ASSSLKQWASGYTDTQY
TRBV29-1 SAPDRAETQY
TRBV19 ASSMTPPGEQF
TRBV21-1 ASSPRGGVNEQF
TRBV7-7 ASSLGPQNIQY
TRBV10-3 AIRTIYNEQF
TRBV5-1 ASSFGRSAYEQY
TRBV7-3 ASSLRGGAGVHNEQF
TRBV10-1 ASSDTSGRYEQY
TRBV25-1 ASSGLTGRMGELF
TRBV7-2 ASSPPGLAGVSDTQY
TRBV20-1 SAITGNGGTQY
TRBV30 AWSSSGLSGELF
TRBV10-3 AIRRDGRGNTGELF
TRBV6-1 ASRGSLRASGPDTQY
TRBV12-3/TRBV12-4 ASSFAAGGDGYGYT
TRBV11-1 ASSLEGLRGPEQF
TRBV5-1 ASSLSGTDTQY
TRBV18 ASSEGQGAYNEQF
TRBV7-9 ASSLPPQGVENEQF
TRBV3-1 ASSQDIRGTEAF
TRBV10-3 AIKTGTDTEAF
TRBV18 ASSPVLGQGSWAF
TRBV30 AWSTSETYNEQF
TRBV12-3/TRBV12-4 ASSFWAGDGNQPQH
TRBV6-2/TRBV6-3 ASSYTTSGRTGELF
TRBV10-2 ASGSQGEQF
TRBV12-5 ASGLGGTDSADTQY
TRBV20-1 SARDQQGSGELF
TRBV6-2/TRBV6-3 ASSGDTNNEQF
TRBV7-2 ASSSLQGFNQPQH
TRBV25-1 ASSDGLGLISDNEQF
TRBV29-1 SVALGQGAPLSGYT
TRBV7-8 ASSSTGARADTQY
TRBV24-1 ATSDGGIAYNEQF
TRBV20-1 SAIWTKGFYEQY
TRBV18 ASSPGHLRNTIY
TRBV20-1 SAKMTLTDNYGYT
TRBV20-1 SAHHENRVEQY
TRBV28 ASRITATETQY
TRBV20-1 SARDYLIASETQY
TRBV6-1 ATLRESITYEQY
TRBV18 ASSPPSRYNEQF
TRBV9 ASSGDVQTQY
TRBV25-1 ASSEFKITGELF
TRBV5-1 ASSNPGLAARPYNEQF